The 6 T cell receptor beta chains presented below share a single source sample, sequenced in a study of CD4 T cells in relation to SARS-CoV-2 and coronaviruses. The unexposed donors gave CD4+ T cells in about 2011-2019, prior to COVID-19. After approximately ten days of culture, CD4+ T cells were isolated. Generated by immunoSEQ multiplex PCR, the TCRdb table keeps only in-frame clones and is missing some. The sample yields approximately 25,000 clones, less than 85% seen once. Antigens of these TCRs are unknown. Sequenced input: CD4+ T cells from PBMCs, cultured in vitro. The origin of the receptors is a human donor in good health.

This clone was detected a few times. This sequence joins TRBV4-2 and TRBJ2-1; 7 nucleotides match TRBD2. Germline assignment: CDR1 LGHNA and CDR2 YNFKEQ. V dropped 1 base and J dropped 3; count of bases not matched to a gene: 3. The CDR3 length is 15 residues. CDR3 DNA: TGTGCCAGCAGCCAAGGGCTAGCGGACTACAATGAGCAGTTCTTC. Protein product: CASSQGLADYNEQFF.

This clone was seen more than once but under ten times. The gene calls are TRBV7-9 and TRBJ1-6; 10 bases are a match to TRBD1. Germline lookup yields CDR1 SEHNR and CDR2 FQNEAQ (reference sequence). Germline trimming cut 3 bases from V and 8 bases from J; bases unmatched to any gene: 1. The CDR3 has 14 amino acids. The CDR3 loop reads CASSLTGGDSPLHF. The CDR3 DNA sequence: TGTGCCAGCAGCTTGACAGGGGGCGATTCACCCCTCCACTTT.

The V and J genes are TRBV28 and TRBJ1-5; D is possibly TRBD1 (5 bases). Trimming pared 0 bases from V and 2 bases from J, leaving 11 bases between. The CDR3 spans 16 residues. Germline V lookup: CDR1 MDHEN, CDR2 SYDVKM. CDR3 protein: CASSLWGREGNQPQHF. As DNA, the CDR3 is TGTGCCAGCAGTTTATGGGGCAGGGAGGGCAATCAGCCCCAGCATTTT. The variable domain in full, with the rest retrieved from reference TRBV28 and TRBJ1-5, is DVKVTQSSRYLVKRTGEKVFLECVQDMDHENMFWYRQDPGLGLRLIYFSYDVKMKEKGDIPEGYSVSREKKERFSLILESASTNQTSMYLCASSLWGREGNQPQHFGDGTRLSIL.

This chain links TRBV19 with TRBJ1-5, with a possible D match to TRBD1 (6 bases). The CDR3 runs 15 residues. The germline V gene has CDR1 LNHDA and CDR2 SQIVND (reference sequence). The V and J ends lost 7 bases and 1 base respectively, with 14 bases between them. Here the CDR3 DNA reads TGTGCCAGTACCACAGGGTGGTCCAGCAATCAGCCCCAGCATTTT. Protein product: CASTTGWSSNQPQHF.

The chain is built from TRBV5-4 and TRBJ1-6, with 9 bases identical to TRBD1. Per germline, CDR1 SGHNT and CDR2 YYREEE (reference sequence). Germline trimming cut 4 bases from V and 4 bases from J; bases unmatched to any gene: 6. The CDR3 is made up of 16 amino acids. The CDR3 region is CASSGGTGTYNSPLHF. In DNA form, the CDR3 reads TGTGCCAGCAGCGGGGGGACAGGGACTTATAATTCACCCCTCCACTTT.

This clone was detected only once. This chain links TRBV15 with TRBJ2-2, with D unresolved. Germline CDR1 reads LNHNV; CDR2 reads YYDKDF (reference sequence). This CDR3 region has 14 residues. Trimming pared 4 bases from V and 4 bases from J, leaving 10 bases between. CDR3 amino acids: CATSMSTATGELFF. The CDR3 DNA sequence: TGTGCCACCAGCATGTCGACGGCCACCGGGGAGCTGTTTTTT. The full variable domain, rest sourced from reference TRBV15 and TRBJ2-2, is DAMVIQNPRYQVTQFGKPVTLSCSQTLNHNVMYWYQQKSSQAPKLLFHYYDKDFNNEADTPDNFQSRRPNTSFCFLDIRSPGLGDTAMYLCATSMSTATGELFFGEGSRLTVL.